The 17 T cell receptor beta chains given below trace back to one sample, sequenced in a study of blood T cell repertoires in COVID-19. Method: immunoSEQ multiplex PCR; TCRdb's copy keeps in-frame clones and lacks some. The sample carries about 170,000 clones, just under 90% recorded once. Sequenced sample: peripheral blood. The receptors here all came from a man aged 18 to 30 with active or convalescent COVID-19.

The chain is built from TRBV28 and TRBJ1-3; maybe TRBD1 (5 bases). This CDR3 has 15 residues. Germline V CDR1 and CDR2: MDHEN, SYDVKM. The V end lost 5 bases, the J end lost 0 bases, and 11 bases lay between the germline ends. The CDR3 nucleotides are TGTGCCAGCAGTCCCCCTAGGGGCTCTGGAAACACCATATATTTT. It is translated as CASSPPRGSGNTIYF.

This clone appeared a single time. The V gene is TRBV28, the J gene TRBJ1-2, with D tentatively TRBD1 (6 bases). Germline CDR1 reads MDHEN; CDR2 reads SYDVKM. Trimming stripped 5 bases from V and 4 bases from J, with 14 bases between. The CDR3 sequence is 14 residues long. This CDR3 is CASSENRVGYGYTF. In DNA form, the CDR3 reads TGTGCCAGCAGTGAGAACAGGGTCGGCTATGGCTACACCTTC.

This clone was detected only once. This chain joins TRBV6-4 and TRBJ1-2; D is unresolved. This CDR3 contains 13 residues. The V gene lost 0 bases and the J gene lost 6 bases, with 8 bases spanning the gap. Germline loops: CDR1 MRHNA, CDR2 SNTAGT. The CDR3 sequence is CASSDSALNGYTF. CDR3 DNA: TGTGCCAGCAGTGACTCGGCTCTGAATGGCTACACCTTC.

This clone has just one count. This chain joins TRBV5-5 and TRBJ1-1, with 7 bases matching TRBD1. The trim removed 4 bases at V and 1 base at J, leaving 7 bases unmatched. Germline V CDR1 and CDR2: SGHKS, YYEKEE (reference sequence). The CDR3 consists of 15 residues. CDR3 bases: TGTGCCAGCAGCCCCTTTAGGGGGCGGAACACTGAAGCTTTCTTT. Its translation: CASSPFRGRNTEAFF.

The genes are TRBV7-9 and TRBJ2-4; the D is unclear. The germline V and J ends were trimmed by 2 bases and 4 bases, with 9 bases remaining between them. The CDR3 contains 14 residues. Per the germline V gene, CDR1 is SEHNR and CDR2 is FQNEAQ (reference sequence). In nucleotides, the CDR3 is TGTGCCAGCAGCTTACAAGCCAGGAAAAACATTCAGTACTTC. This translates into CASSLQARKNIQYF.

The rearrangement uses TRBV13 and TRBJ1-1, with D hard to call. The CDR3 extends over 13 amino acids. CDR1 is PRHDT and CDR2 is FYEKMQ in the germline V gene (reference sequence). V lost 4 bases and J 1 base, leaving 7 bases between the germline ends. CDR3 region: CASSSPGNTEAFF. CDR3 coding DNA: TGTGCCAGCAGCTCCCCCGGGAACACTGAAGCTTTCTTT.

The sample holds a few counts of this clone. The gene calls are TRBV4-1 and TRBJ1-1; D is unresolved. CDR1 MGHRA and CDR2 YSYEKL come from the germline V gene. The CDR3 extends over 16 amino acids. The V end lost 3 bases, the J end lost 1 base, and 15 bases lay between the germline ends. CDR3 sequence (DNA): TGCGCCAGCAGCCACCCTTCTGGGGAGGCGAACACTGAAGCTTTCTTT. It codes for CASSHPSGEANTEAFF.

The chain is built from TRBV4-1 and TRBJ2-7, with 9 bases identical to TRBD1. In germline, CDR1 is MGHRA, CDR2 YSYEKL. With 3 bases clipped from V and 1 base from J, the junction kept 4 bases outside the gene matches. This CDR3 has 15 residues. The CDR3 DNA is TGCGCCAGCAGCCAGGTAGGACAGGGGTCCTACGAGCAGTACTTC. Translation gives CASSQVGQGSYEQYF.

The J gene is TRBJ2-3, the V gene TRBV12-5, with D possibly being TRBD1 (6 bases). CDR3 length: 17 residues. V lost 4 bases, J lost 0 bases, and 17 bases lay in between. CDR1 and CDR2 from the germline V gene are LGHNT and FRNRAP. The CDR3 nucleotides read TGTGCTAGTGGTTCGCCCTTGGACAGCTCTAGCACAGATACGCAGTATTTT. It translates to CASGSPLDSSSTDTQYF.

The genes are TRBV3-1 (or the pseudogene TRBV3-2) and TRBJ1-3, with 7 nucleotides matching TRBD1. Germline V gene sequence: CDR1 LGHDT, CDR2 YNNKEL (reference sequence). The CDR3 covers 13 residues. With 1 base clipped from V and 8 bases from J, the junction kept 2 bases outside the gene matches. CDR3 region: CASSQGQGYTIYF. As DNA, the CDR3 is TGTGCCAGCAGCCAAGGACAGGGCTACACCATATATTTT.

The sample holds one count of this clone. The V and J genes are TRBV18 and TRBJ2-2, with no clear D. The germline gives CDR1 KGHSH, CDR2 LQKENI. The CDR3 is 17 residues long. Between the trimmed V and J ends, which lost 2 bases and 4 bases, there was a span of 17 bases. Written as DNA, the CDR3 is TGTGCCAGCTCACCATTACCACAGCCGCGTGGCACCGGGGAGCTGTTTTTT. Its protein product is CASSPLPQPRGTGELFF.

This sequence joins TRBV7-2 and TRBJ2-3; TRBD2 matches at 9 bases. The ends lost 4 bases at V and 6 bases at J; junction bases unmatched: 5. The CDR3 is made up of 14 amino acids. Germline V CDR1 and CDR2: SGHTA, FQGNSA. CDR3 amino acids: CASSSGTSYDTQYF. For the CDR3, the DNA is TGTGCCAGCAGCTCCGGGACTAGCTACGATACGCAGTATTTT.

J is TRBJ1-1 and V is TRBV29-1; 10 bases line up with TRBD1. The length of the CDR3 is 13 residues. V was pared by 7 bases and J by 6 bases, with 8 bases of the junction left unmatched. Germline V CDR1 and CDR2: SQVTM, ANQGSEA. The CDR3 loop is CSGRGQGKAEAFF. The DNA for the CDR3 is TGCAGCGGGCGGGGACAGGGGAAGGCTGAAGCTTTCTTT.

The J gene is TRBJ1-3, the V gene TRBV5-4, with TRBD1 identical over 7 bases. The CDR3 is made up of 14 amino acids. Germline CDR1 is SGHNT and CDR2 is YYREEE (reference sequence). The J segment lost 4 bases and the V segment lost 2 bases, leaving 3 bases of the junction unmatched. The CDR3 sequence is CASSFGTVGNTIYF. Written as DNA, the CDR3 is TGTGCCAGCAGCTTTGGGACAGTCGGAAACACCATATATTTT.

The chain joins TRBV5-4 to TRBJ2-2; no definite D call. Trimming took 3 bases from V and 6 from J, leaving 12 bases between them. From germline, CDR1 is SGHNT and CDR2 YYREEE (reference sequence). The CDR3 is made up of 14 amino acids. The CDR3 nucleotides read TGTGCCAGCAGCTCACCCGGGTACGCCGGGGAGCTGTTTTTT. Translated: CASSSPGYAGELFF.

The chain couples TRBV5-1 to TRBJ2-2; 7 bases agree with TRBD2. Trimming cost V 4 bases and J 5 bases; bases outside gene matches: 8. The germline V gene has CDR1 SGHRS and CDR2 YFSETQ. The CDR3 sequence is 15 residues long. CDR3: CASSREAAGTGELFF. CDR3 DNA sequence: TGCGCCAGCAGCCGGGAGGCAGCGGGGACCGGGGAGCTGTTTTTT.

The chain links TRBV10-1 to TRBJ1-5; D gene ambiguous. Trimming pared 11 bases from V and 4 bases from J, leaving 15 bases between. Germline values: CDR1 WNHNN, CDR2 SYGVQD (reference sequence). There are 13 residues in the CDR3. CDR3 amino acids: CAGRVNGNQPQHF. The CDR3 region has the DNA TGCGCCGGGCGGGTAAACGGGAATCAGCCCCAGCATTTT.